The next 4 T cell receptor beta chains were all read from a single sample in a study of blood T cell repertoires in COVID-19. Profiling relied on immunoSEQ multiplex PCR, and the TCRdb table lists in-frame clones only, not all of them. The profile covers more than 6,500 clones, with 88% appearing a single time and about a sixth taken by the ten largest. The sample taken for sequencing was peripheral blood. These receptors all stem from a human donor in a cohort sampled during active COVID-19.

V is TRBV7-6 and J is TRBJ2-7, with D possibly matching TRBD1 (6 bases). The CDR3 contains 16 residues. CDR1 is SGHVS and CDR2 is FNYEAQ in the germline V gene. V was cut by 5 bases and J by 6 bases, with 23 bases left in between. Here the CDR3 DNA reads TGTGCCAGCAGCGTCCAACCACAGGGTACCTCTACCGAGCAGTACTTC. Translation: CASSVQPQGTSTEQYF.

The sample holds a few counts of this clone. The chain recombines TRBV25-1 with TRBJ1-2, with 7 positions matching TRBD1. The V gene's germline CDR1 is MGHDK and CDR2 SYGVNS. The V segment lost 5 bases and the J segment 5 bases; nucleotides outside the gene matches: 2. CDR3 size: 12 residues. CDR3 coding DNA: TGTGCCAGCAGTTTACAGGGGTATGGCTACACCTTC. It encodes CASSLQGYGYTF.

In its sample, this clone was seen once. The chain recombines TRBV24-1 with TRBJ2-4; 7 nucleotides agree with TRBD1. Germline assignment: CDR1 KGHDR and CDR2 SFDVKD. The CDR3 spans 15 residues. With V trimmed by 5 bases and J by 2 bases, 5 bases remained unmatched. CDR3 amino acids: CATSASTGPKNIQYF. In nucleotides, the CDR3 is TGTGCCACCAGTGCGTCGACAGGGCCCAAAAACATTCAGTACTTC.

CDR3 coding DNA: TGTGCCAGCAGTGAAGTTCTGCGGGGCAACACAGATACGCAGTATTTT. It codes for CASSEVLRGNTDTQYF. The chain is built from TRBV6-1 and TRBJ2-3; D is possibly TRBD2 (6 bases). CDR1 and CDR2 from the germline V gene are MNHNS and SASEGT. Trimming removed 1 base from V and 2 bases from J, with 13 bases in between. The CDR3 extends over 16 amino acids.